Each of the 8 T cell receptor beta chains below was sequenced from the same sample in a study of shared clonotypes between healthy human individuals. The repertoire was sequenced with immunoSEQ multiplex PCR; TCRdb's copy has only in-frame clones and lacks some. The sample lists roughly 2,500,000 clones; roughly 93% were seen once. Sequencing used naive CD4+ T cells from PBMCs. Subset indicated: CD45RA+ positively selected. The receptor source for this set is a man younger than 35 in good health. Some clones in this sample may be carry-over from other donors' samples.

The chain has TRBV4-3 and TRBJ2-1; D assignment may be TRBD1 or TRBD2 (5 bases each). Germline V lookup: CDR1 LGHNA, CDR2 YSLEER. CDR3 length: 15 amino acids. Trimming took 0 bases from V and 7 from J, leaving 13 bases between them. The CDR3 bases are TGCGCCAGCAGCCAAGAGGGGACCAAAGCTAATGAGCAGTTCTTC. This gives the protein CASSQEGTKANEQFF.

The CDR3 protein is CASSDRLARISGANVLTF. The CDR3 region has the DNA TGTGCCAGCAGTGACAGGTTGGCGCGGATTTCTGGGGCCAACGTCCTGACTTTC. This chain joins TRBV6-1 and TRBJ2-6; D remains ambiguous. The V gene's germline CDR1 is MNHNS and CDR2 SASEGT. V was trimmed by 3 bases and J by 1 base, leaving 16 bases between them. This CDR3 comprises 18 residues.

The chain employs TRBV7-2 and TRBJ2-3; a possible D gene is TRBD2 (6 bases). CDR3 length equals 16 residues. V lost 1 base and J 0 bases, leaving 11 bases between the germline ends. Germline-derived CDR1 and CDR2 are SGHTA and FQGNSA. The CDR3 is CASSLGLAKSTDTQYF. CDR3 bases: TGTGCCAGCAGCTTAGGCCTAGCGAAGAGCACAGATACGCAGTATTTT.

This clone showed up just once. The chain links TRBV11-2 to TRBJ2-5; TRBD1 matches at 9 bases. In germline, CDR1 is SGHAT, CDR2 FQNNGV. V was clipped by 5 bases and J by 1 base; unmatched bases: 5. The CDR3 sequence is 15 residues long. CDR3 DNA sequence: TGTGCCAGCAGCCTAACGACAGGGGGCCAAGAGACCCAGTACTTC. Its protein product is CASSLTTGGQETQYF.

The chain joins TRBV7-2 to TRBJ2-7; D may be TRBD2 (5 bases). Per germline, CDR1 SGHTA and CDR2 FQGNSA. The CDR3 totals 14 residues. V was pared by 4 bases and J by 0 bases, with 10 bases between. For the CDR3, the DNA is TGTGCCAGCAGCTCGACTAAGGACTCCTACGAGCAGTACTTC. Translating it yields CASSSTKDSYEQYF.

In this sample, this clone turned up once. V is TRBV5-1 and J is TRBJ2-1, with D possibly TRBD2 on 6 matching bases. The CDR3 is made up of 16 amino acids. Trimming removed 2 bases from V and 0 bases from J, with 12 bases in between. CDR1 is SGHRS, CDR2 YFSETQ, per germline. Here the CDR3 reads CASSLTSPSSYNEQFF. CDR3 bases: TGCGCCAGCAGCTTAACTAGCCCTAGCTCCTACAATGAGCAGTTCTTC.

CDR3 nucleotide sequence: TGTGCCAGCAGCGTAGATGGGACAGGGGGCTCGGGTGAGCAGTTCTTC. It translates to CASSVDGTGGSGEQFF. The chain links TRBV9 to TRBJ2-1; TRBD1 agrees at 12 bases. Germline CDR1 and CDR2: SGDLS and YYNGEE. This CDR3 comprises 16 residues. V lost 0 bases and J lost 9; bases outside the gene matches: 7.

This clone is a singleton in its sample. The chain links TRBV9 to TRBJ2-3; D is possibly TRBD1 or TRBD2 (5 bases each). V lost 4 bases and J lost 5, with 14 bases in between. The CDR3 spans 14 residues. Germline V CDR1 and CDR2: SGDLS, YYNGEE. The CDR3 coding sequence is TGTGCCAGCAGCCCGCCGCCTGGGGGAGATACGCAGTATTTT. Translation gives CASSPPPGGDTQYF.